This entry is about one T cell receptor (beta chain). This specimen belongs to a study of blood T cell repertoires in COVID-19. Unmatched junction bases numbered 5, after V lost 4 bases and J lost 2 bases. Germline V gene sequence: CDR1 LNHDA, CDR2 SQIVND (reference sequence). This CDR3 comprises 15 residues. Data came from immunoSEQ multiplex PCR; TCRdb stores just in-frame clones and leaves some out. The sample carries fewer than 25,000 clones, 86% recorded once. The origin of this receptor is a man aged 50 to 60 with active COVID-19. The V call is TRBV19, the J call TRBJ1-3; 7 positions match TRBD1. The sequenced sample was peripheral blood. The CDR3 region is CASSSPGQTGNTIYF. The CDR3 nucleotides read TGTGCCAGTAGTAGCCCGGGACAGACTGGAAACACCATATATTTT.